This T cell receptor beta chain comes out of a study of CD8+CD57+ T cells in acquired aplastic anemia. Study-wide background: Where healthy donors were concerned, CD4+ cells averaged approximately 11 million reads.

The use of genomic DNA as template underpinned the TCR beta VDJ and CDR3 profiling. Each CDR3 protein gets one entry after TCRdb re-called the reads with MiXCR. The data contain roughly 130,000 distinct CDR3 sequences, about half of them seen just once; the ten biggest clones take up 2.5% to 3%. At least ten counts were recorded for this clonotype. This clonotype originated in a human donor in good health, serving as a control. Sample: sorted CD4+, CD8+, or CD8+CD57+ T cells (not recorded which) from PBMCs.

CDR3 in DNA: TGTGCCAGCCGGACTAGCGGGGGGGTTAAGCAGTTCTTC. Protein: CASRTSGGVKQFF. The chain links TRBV2 to TRBJ2-1; 15 nucleotides match TRBD2. The CDR3 is made up of 13 amino acids. Losses at the gene ends were 8 bases for V and 11 bases for J; bases not matched to a gene: 4. From germline, CDR1 is SNHLY and CDR2 FYNNEI.